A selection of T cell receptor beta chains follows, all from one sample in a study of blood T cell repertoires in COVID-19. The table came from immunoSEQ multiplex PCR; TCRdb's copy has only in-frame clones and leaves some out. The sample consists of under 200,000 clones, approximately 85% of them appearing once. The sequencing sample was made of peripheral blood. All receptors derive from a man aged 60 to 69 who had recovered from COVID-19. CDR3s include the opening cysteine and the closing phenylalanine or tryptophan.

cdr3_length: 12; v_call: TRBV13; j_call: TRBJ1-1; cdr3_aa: CASSSVYTEAFF
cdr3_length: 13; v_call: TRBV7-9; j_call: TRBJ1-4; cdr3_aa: CASSLAGGEKLFF
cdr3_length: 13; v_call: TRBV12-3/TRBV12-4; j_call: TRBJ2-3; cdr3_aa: CASSYRNTDTQYF
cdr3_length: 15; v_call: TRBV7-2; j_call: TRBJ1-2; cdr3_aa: CASSPTPDSSYGYTF
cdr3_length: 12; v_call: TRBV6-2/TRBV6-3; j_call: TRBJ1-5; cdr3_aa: CASSYGQKPQHF
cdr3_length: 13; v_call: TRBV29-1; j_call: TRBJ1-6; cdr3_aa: CSVRDREDSPLHF
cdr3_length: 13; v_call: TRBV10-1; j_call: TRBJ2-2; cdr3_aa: CASKGQGSGELFF
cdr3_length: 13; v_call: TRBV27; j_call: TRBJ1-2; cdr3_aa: CASRLTGNYGYTF
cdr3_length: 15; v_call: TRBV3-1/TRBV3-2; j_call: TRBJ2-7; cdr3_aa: CASSQFTGVPSEQYF
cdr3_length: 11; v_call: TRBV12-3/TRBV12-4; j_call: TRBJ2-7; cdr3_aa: CASRGTVRQYF
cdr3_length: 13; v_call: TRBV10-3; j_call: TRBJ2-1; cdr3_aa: CAISESNSNEQFF
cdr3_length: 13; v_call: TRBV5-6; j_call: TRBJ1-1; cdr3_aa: CASTDMSGTEAFF
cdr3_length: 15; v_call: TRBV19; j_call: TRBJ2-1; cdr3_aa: CASSSEGQGADEQFF
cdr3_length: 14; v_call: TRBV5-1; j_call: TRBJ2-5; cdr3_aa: CASSTGTAIETQYF
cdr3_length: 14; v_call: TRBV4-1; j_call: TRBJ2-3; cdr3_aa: CASSQAARGLEQYF
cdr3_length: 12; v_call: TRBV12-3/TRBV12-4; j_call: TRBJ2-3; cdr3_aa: CASTLGLDTQYF
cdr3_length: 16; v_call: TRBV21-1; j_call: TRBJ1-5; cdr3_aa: CASSLGGQGFTQPQHF
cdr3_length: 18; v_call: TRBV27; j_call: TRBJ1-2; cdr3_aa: CASSLRSAGGAPYYGYTF
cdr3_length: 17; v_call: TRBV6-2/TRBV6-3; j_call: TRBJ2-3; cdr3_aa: CASSPGGRQIGEDTQYF
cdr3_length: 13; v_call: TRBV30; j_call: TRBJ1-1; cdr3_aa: CAWSVTANTEAFF
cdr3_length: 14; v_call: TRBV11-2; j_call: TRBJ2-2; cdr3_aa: CASSLQGGTGELFF
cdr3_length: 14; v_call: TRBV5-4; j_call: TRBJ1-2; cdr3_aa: CASTAGQGDYGYTF
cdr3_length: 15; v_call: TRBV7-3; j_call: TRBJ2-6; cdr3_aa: CASSSLGGGANVLTF
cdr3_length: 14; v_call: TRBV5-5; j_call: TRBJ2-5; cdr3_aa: CASSLRTSQETQYF
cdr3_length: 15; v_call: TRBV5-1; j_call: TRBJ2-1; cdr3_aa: CASSFNSGENNEQFF
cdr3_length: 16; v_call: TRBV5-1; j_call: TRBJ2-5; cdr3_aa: CASSLELAGGQETQYF
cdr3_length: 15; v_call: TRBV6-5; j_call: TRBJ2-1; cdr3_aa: CASSYSELAGARQFF
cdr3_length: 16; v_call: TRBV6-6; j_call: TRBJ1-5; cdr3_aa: CASTLGQGDRNQPQHF
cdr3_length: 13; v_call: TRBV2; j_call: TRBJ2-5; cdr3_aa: CASRTNGGETQYF
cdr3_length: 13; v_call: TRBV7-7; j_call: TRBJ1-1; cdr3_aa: CASSLTVNTEAFF
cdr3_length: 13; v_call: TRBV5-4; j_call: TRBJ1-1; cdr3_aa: CASSLAARTEAFF
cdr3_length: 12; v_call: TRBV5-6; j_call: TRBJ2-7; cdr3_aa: CASSSTGYEQYF
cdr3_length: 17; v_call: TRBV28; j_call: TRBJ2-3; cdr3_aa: CASSLPILAGGADTQYF
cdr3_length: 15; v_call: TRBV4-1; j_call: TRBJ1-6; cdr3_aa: CASSPRDRGDSPLHF
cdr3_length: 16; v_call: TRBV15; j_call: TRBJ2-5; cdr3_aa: CATSRGLAPGGETQYF
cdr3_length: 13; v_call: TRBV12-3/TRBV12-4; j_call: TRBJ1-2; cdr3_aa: CASSPDRNYGYTF
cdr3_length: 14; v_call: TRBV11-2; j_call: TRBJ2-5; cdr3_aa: CASSYTRGEETQYF
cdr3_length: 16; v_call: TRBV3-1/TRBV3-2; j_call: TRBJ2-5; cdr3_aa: CASSQAGHLTQETQYF
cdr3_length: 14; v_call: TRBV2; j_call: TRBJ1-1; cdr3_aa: CASSEGRKNTEAFF
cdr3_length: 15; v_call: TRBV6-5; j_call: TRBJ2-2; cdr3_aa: CASSTQTGSTGELFF
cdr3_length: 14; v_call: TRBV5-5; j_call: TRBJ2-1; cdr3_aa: CASSPWTQGNEQFF
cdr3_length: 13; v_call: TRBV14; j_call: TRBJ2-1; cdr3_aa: CASSHSLGAKQFF
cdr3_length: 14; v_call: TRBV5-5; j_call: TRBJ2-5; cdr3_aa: CASSFLAGGETQYF
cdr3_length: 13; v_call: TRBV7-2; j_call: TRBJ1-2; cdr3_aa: CASSFDLNYGYTF
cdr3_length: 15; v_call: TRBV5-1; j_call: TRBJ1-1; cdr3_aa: CASSFFGGGNTEAFF
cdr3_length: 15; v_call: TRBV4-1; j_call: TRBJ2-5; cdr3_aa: CASSQEASPGETQYF
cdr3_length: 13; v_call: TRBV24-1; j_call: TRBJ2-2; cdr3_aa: CATSDSRIGELFF
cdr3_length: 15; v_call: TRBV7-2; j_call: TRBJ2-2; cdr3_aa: CASSLQGLNTGELFF